Given below is one TCR beta chain in context. This sample was included in a study of blood T cell repertoires in COVID-19. Repertoires were generated with immunoSEQ multiplex PCR, while TCRdb's copy carries only in-frame clones and drops some. Here the sample spans around 300,000 clones, roughly 88% being singletons. The CDR3 is 16 amino acids. The V gene lost 4 bases and the J gene lost 1 base, with 17 bases spanning the gap. Per germline, CDR1 PRHDT and CDR2 FYEKMQ (reference sequence). The chain employs TRBV13 and TRBJ2-7, with D maybe TRBD2 (6 bases). This TCR was recovered from a woman in her thirties with active or convalescent COVID-19. The sample consisted of peripheral blood. This chain's CDR3 is CASSSVGRGKSYEQYF. The CDR3 region has the DNA TGTGCCAGCAGCTCAGTGGGCCGGGGGAAGTCCTACGAGCAGTACTTC.